This T cell receptor beta chain originates from a study of post-analysis software for immune sequencing data. Unique molecular identifiers had been added to the TCR beta cDNA libraries. T cells numbering about 0.85 to 10 million yielded cDNA molecules that totaled roughly 500,000. TCRdb fed the PCR reads into MiXCR, producing one record per CDR3 protein. The data show some 260,000 distinct CDR3 sequences, with 35% to 40% seen just once and around 5.2% held by the top ten. The germline CDR1 and CDR2 sequences are DFQATT and SNEGSKA (reference sequence). The CDR3 extends over 14 amino acids. Study-wide results and caveats: F-measure co-clustering was strong for batch-matched samples. Significantly lower normalized Chao1 diversity was seen in multiple sclerosis patients than in controls. Patients used about 5 TRBV segments, including TRBV5-6, TRBV5-1 and TRBV20-1, more often than controls.

To note about this clonotype: Its antigen is unknown.

The clonotype was recovered from a girl aged 5 to 17 with multiple sclerosis. The chain couples TRBV20-1 to TRBJ2-4; TRBD2 matches 10 bases. The DNA end is a closer match to TRBJ2-7, so the J assignment may be wrong. The source material was blood. The CDR3, as DNA: TGCAGTGCTCCCGGGGTAGCGGGAGGTAGCGAGCAGTACTTC. Translated, it gives CSAPGVAGGSEQYF.